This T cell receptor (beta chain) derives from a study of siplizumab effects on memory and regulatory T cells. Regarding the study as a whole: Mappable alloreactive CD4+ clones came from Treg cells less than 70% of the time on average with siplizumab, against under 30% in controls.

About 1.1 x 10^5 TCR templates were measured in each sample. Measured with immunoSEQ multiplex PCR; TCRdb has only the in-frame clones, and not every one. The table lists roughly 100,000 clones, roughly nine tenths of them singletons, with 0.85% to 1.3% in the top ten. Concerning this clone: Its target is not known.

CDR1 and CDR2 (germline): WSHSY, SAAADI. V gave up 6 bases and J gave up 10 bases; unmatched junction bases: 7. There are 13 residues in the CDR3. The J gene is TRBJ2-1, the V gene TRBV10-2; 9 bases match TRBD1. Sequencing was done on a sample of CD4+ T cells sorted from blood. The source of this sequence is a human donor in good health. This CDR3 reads CASSRQGVGEQFF. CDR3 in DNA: TGCGCCAGCAGCCGACAGGGGGTAGGAGAGCAGTTCTTC.